The next 23 T cell receptor beta chains were all read from a single sample in a study of blood T cells in healthy people across ages. Alongside a J-beta primer mix, a sample-barcoded 5' primer served in a second PCR lasting 7 to 11 cycles. TCRdb re-called the 5' RACE reads through MiXCR, storing one row per CDR3 protein. The sample lists some 800,000 distinct CDR3 sequences, 40% to 50% occurring once. Sequences were obtained from blood. These receptors were obtained from a man aged 60 to 69 in good health.

This chain links TRBV5-1 with TRBJ1-1, with 8 nucleotides matching TRBD1. Losses at the gene ends were 6 bases for V and 5 bases for J; bases not matched to a gene: 6. Germline CDR1 and CDR2: SGHRS and YFSETQ. The CDR3 is made up of 13 amino acids. Here the CDR3 reads CASKTTGGTEAFF. Written as DNA, the CDR3 is TGCGCCAGCAAAACCACAGGGGGAACTGAAGCTTTCTTT.

In DNA form, the CDR3 reads TGCAGTGCTAGAGATTCGACCGTGAGGGGTTCACCCCTCCACTTT. Its protein product is CSARDSTVRGSPLHF. V usage is TRBV20-1 and J usage is TRBJ1-6; TRBD1 might be the D (5 bases). In germline, CDR1 is DFQATT, CDR2 SNEGSKA (reference sequence). Between the trimmed V and J ends, which lost 0 bases and 9 bases, there was a span of 15 bases. CDR3 size: 15 residues.

With regard to this clonotype: Since a much larger clone is just one base distant, this may be a read error. The chain links TRBV10-3 to TRBJ2-7; unclear D gene. CDR1 and CDR2 (germline): ENHRY, SYGVKD. Trimming removed 2 bases at V and 5 bases at J, with 10 bases between. The CDR3 consists of 13 residues. CDR3 loop: CAISETLNHEQYF. The CDR3 DNA reads TGTGCCATCAGTGAGACCCTGAACCACGAGCAGTACTTC.

The CDR3 protein is CATRHLNTEAFF. The CDR3, as DNA: TGTGCCACCAGACACCTGAACACTGAAGCTTTCTTT. This chain connects TRBV6-6 to TRBJ1-1, with D uncertain. In germline, CDR1 is MNHNY, CDR2 SVGAGI (reference sequence). With 10 bases removed from V and 0 bases from J, the gap between germline ends came to 9 bases. The CDR3 runs 12 residues.

The gene calls are TRBV6-5 and TRBJ2-1; 12 bases fit TRBD1. Germline-derived CDR1 and CDR2 are MNHEY and SVGAGI. CDR3 size: 14 residues. V trimming: 4 bases; J trimming: 10 bases; junction bases outside the gene matches: 5. The CDR3 sequence: CASSSGTGGREQFF. CDR3 nucleotide sequence: TGTGCCAGCAGTTCCGGGACAGGGGGCAGAGAGCAGTTCTTC.

This chain links TRBV3-1 with TRBJ2-2; D ambiguous. Germline V CDR1 and CDR2: LGHDT, YNNKEL (reference sequence). The V and J ends lost 1 base and 1 base respectively, with 13 bases between them. The CDR3 spans 17 residues. CDR3 in amino acids: CASSQGMARKNTGELFF. In DNA form, the CDR3 reads TGTGCCAGCAGCCAAGGTATGGCTAGGAAGAACACCGGGGAGCTGTTTTTT.

This chain uses TRBV14 with TRBJ2-7; D tentatively fits TRBD1 or TRBD2 (6 bases each). Germline loops: CDR1 SGHDN, CDR2 FVKESK. V lost 4 bases, J lost 6 bases, and 13 bases lay in between. CDR3 length: 13 residues. CDR3 residues: CASSRGAFGEQYF. CDR3 nucleotides: TGTGCCAGCAGCCGGGGGGCCTTCGGCGAGCAGTACTTC.

The chain has TRBV25-1 and TRBJ2-3, with no clear D. The CDR3 is 12 amino acids. The germline gives CDR1 MGHDK, CDR2 SYGVNS. V lost 8 bases and J lost 3, with 9 bases in between. This CDR3 is CASALITDTQYF. The CDR3 DNA reads TGTGCCAGCGCGCTAATAACAGATACGCAGTATTTT.

This CDR3 is CSGGRLAEQFF. CDR3 coding DNA: TGCAGTGGAGGTCGACTAGCGGAGCAGTTCTTC. The chain recombines TRBV20-1 with TRBJ2-1; TRBD2 agrees at 8 bases. The CDR3 extends over 11 amino acids. The V segment lost 7 bases and the J segment 10 bases; nucleotides outside the gene matches: 6. CDR1 is DFQATT, CDR2 SNEGSKA, per germline (reference sequence).

The rearrangement joins TRBV12-3 or TRBV12-4 to TRBJ1-2; D is uncertain. The CDR3 is 13 amino acids. The ends were cut back, 5 bases at V and 4 bases at J, with 11 bases in the middle. Here the CDR3 reads CASSVPEGYGYTF. The CDR3 coding sequence is TGTGCCAGCAGTGTACCCGAGGGCTATGGCTACACCTTC.

V usage is TRBV12-3 or TRBV12-4 and J usage is TRBJ2-3, with 8 bases matching TRBD1. V trimming: 6 bases; J trimming: 5 bases; junction bases outside the gene matches: 25. CDR3 length equals 20 residues. This CDR3 is CASRNSRDIQGTGWGDTQYF. For the CDR3, the DNA is TGTGCCAGCAGGAACTCCCGAGACATACAAGGGACAGGATGGGGAGATACGCAGTATTTT.

The rearrangement uses TRBV7-2 and TRBJ1-2; 8 bases match TRBD1. With 0 bases clipped from V and 8 bases from J, the junction kept 8 bases outside the gene matches. The V gene's germline CDR1 is SGHTA and CDR2 FQGNSA. The length of the CDR3 is 15 residues. Written as DNA, the CDR3 is TGTGCCAGCAGCTTAGCTCAGGGGGCGCTAAACGGCTACACCTTC. Translation gives CASSLAQGALNGYTF.

In this sample, this clonotype turned up many times. The chain combines TRBV29-1 with TRBJ1-2; the D is unclear. The CDR3 runs 14 residues. The V and J ends lost 3 bases and 0 bases respectively, with 11 bases between them. Germline loops: CDR1 SQVTM, CDR2 ANQGSEA. CDR3 protein: CSVDPRGSNYGYTF. For the CDR3, the DNA is TGCAGCGTTGATCCCCGGGGATCTAACTATGGCTACACCTTC.

A few counts support this clonotype. The CDR3 region is CASSQDPGTAYEQYF. The DNA of the CDR3 is TGCGCCAGCAGCCAAGATCCCGGGACAGCTTACGAGCAGTACTTC. The chain recombines TRBV4-3 with TRBJ2-7; 7 nucleotides match TRBD1. Losses at the gene ends were 0 bases for V and 4 bases for J; bases not matched to a gene: 6. This CDR3 has 15 residues. Germline CDR1 LGHNA, CDR2 YSLEER.

V is TRBV6-6 and J is TRBJ2-7; weak D call: TRBD2 (5 bases). The CDR3 is 13 residues long. Trimming pared 4 bases from V and 6 bases from J, leaving 13 bases between. Looked up from germline, CDR1 is MNHNY and CDR2 is SVGAGI (reference sequence). CDR3 loop: CASSSGEPVEQYF. CDR3 in DNA: TGTGCCAGCAGTTCCGGGGAGCCGGTCGAGCAGTACTTC.

This clonotype was observed a handful of times. The V gene is TRBV20-1, the J gene TRBJ2-5; 7 bases fit TRBD2. Trimming removed 6 bases from V and 5 bases from J; junction bases left unmatched: 12. The CDR3 runs to 14 residues. Per germline, CDR1 DFQATT and CDR2 SNEGSKA (reference sequence). The CDR3 spells CSATPGLEGETQYF. The CDR3 bases are TGCAGTGCAACCCCCGGACTAGAAGGCGAGACCCAGTACTTC.

This clonotype was found a few times. The V and J genes are TRBV12-3 or TRBV12-4 and TRBJ2-5; the D is unclear. The closer fit of TRBJ2-7 to the DNA end suggests the J call may be wrong. The CDR3 sequence is 9 residues long. CDR3 DNA: TGTGCCAGTACTTACGAGCAGTACTTC. It is translated as CASTYEQYF.

This chain connects TRBV20-1 to TRBJ1-1, with unresolved D. The CDR3 consists of 14 residues. Deletions cut 0 bases from V and 1 base from J, with 9 bases between. Germline V CDR1 and CDR2: DFQATT, SNEGSKA (reference sequence). The CDR3 reads CSARDRAPNTEAFF. DNA for the CDR3: TGCAGTGCTAGAGATAGGGCCCCGAACACTGAAGCTTTCTTT.

V and J are TRBV6-1 and TRBJ1-5, with TRBD1 matching 9 bases. V trimming: 6 bases; J trimming: 9 bases; junction bases outside the gene matches: 12. Per germline, CDR1 MNHNS and CDR2 SASEGT. This CDR3 has 15 amino acids. The CDR3 bases are TGTGCCAGCAGGAACCCGGGACAGGGTGGACTGCCCCAGCATTTT. Its translation: CASRNPGQGGLPQHF.

This clonotype turned up a few times. CDR3 DNA: TGTGCCAGCAGCTTGTTGTCTCAAGAGACCCAGTACTTC. Protein sequence: CASSLLSQETQYF. The rearrangement links TRBV7-3 to TRBJ2-5, with D unclear. CDR3 length: 13 residues. The germline V gene has CDR1 SGHTA and CDR2 FQGTGA. Trimming left V 3 bases short and J 2 bases short, with 7 bases between.

The chain links TRBV6-1 to TRBJ1-5, with D perhaps matching TRBD1 (5 bases). Trimming removed 4 bases at V and 0 bases at J, with 10 bases between. CDR3 length: 15 residues. Germline assignment: CDR1 MNHNS and CDR2 SASEGT. The CDR3 DNA sequence: TGTGCCAGCAGTGGGGGCATACATAGCAATCAGCCCCAGCATTTT. Amino acids: CASSGGIHSNQPQHF.

In its sample, this clonotype was seen a few times. The V gene is TRBV6-1, the J gene TRBJ2-7, with unresolved D. The V gene lost 9 bases and the J gene lost 2 bases, with 26 bases spanning the gap. CDR1 and CDR2 (germline): MNHNS, SASEGT. The CDR3 runs 17 residues. The CDR3 DNA sequence: TGTGCCAGTAATATTCGACATCCGACACCCGGAGCCTACGAGCAGTACTTC. It yields the protein CASNIRHPTPGAYEQYF.

The rearrangement uses TRBV5-1 and TRBJ2-3; tentatively, D is TRBD1 or TRBD2 (6 bases each). CDR3 length: 14 amino acids. The V end was cut by 4 bases, the J end by 2 bases, with 11 bases between. CDR1 SGHRS and CDR2 YFSETQ come from the germline V gene. The CDR3 coding sequence is TGCGCCAGCAGCCCAGGGGACTTCACAGATACGCAGTATTTT. As protein: CASSPGDFTDTQYF. The full variable domain, with the rest looked up from reference TRBV5-1 and TRBJ2-3, is KAGVTQTPRYLIKTRGQQVTLSCSPISGHRSVSWYQQTPGQGLQFLFEYFSETQRNKGNFPGRFSGRQFSNSRSEMNVSTLELGDSALYLCASSPGDFTDTQYFGPGTRLTVL.